What follows are 21 T cell receptor beta chains derived from one specimen sequenced in a study of cytomegalovirus exposure and HLA in healthy donors. TCRdb keeps only in-frame clones here, not all; method: immunoSEQ multiplex PCR. The table has 150,000 to 250,000 clones, around 84% seen once. Sequenced material: PBMCs. These receptors came from a woman aged 25 to 45 in good health and CMV-seropositive.

This sequence joins TRBV6-1 and TRBJ1-4; the D gene is possibly TRBD1 (5 bases). Germline V gene sequence: CDR1 MNHNS, CDR2 SASEGT. V lost 0 bases, J lost 5 bases, and 22 bases lay in between. The CDR3 is 19 residues long. CDR3 nucleotide sequence: TGTGCCAGCAGTGAAGCGATGTTTATGCGGAGGGGCGTAAATGAAAAACTGTTTTTT. Translating it yields CASSEAMFMRRGVNEKLFF.

This clone was detected only a few times. The genes are TRBV7-2 and TRBJ2-7; 7 nucleotides align to TRBD1. Germline lookup yields CDR1 SGHTA and CDR2 FQGNSA. The CDR3 spans 14 residues. The V segment lost 5 bases and the J segment 3 bases; nucleotides outside the gene matches: 7. The CDR3 region is CASSRTGTVYEQYF. As DNA, the CDR3 is TGTGCCAGCAGCAGGACCGGGACAGTCTACGAGCAGTACTTC. Together with reference TRBV7-2 and TRBJ2-7, the CDR3 gives the full variable domain: GAGVSQSPSNKVTEKGKDVELRCDPISGHTALYWYRQSLGQGLEFLIYFQGNSAPDKSGLPSDRFSAERTGGSVSTLTIQRTQQEDSAVYLCASSRTGTVYEQYFGPGTRLTVT.

This chain joins TRBV2 and TRBJ1-1; 9 bases are a match to TRBD1. The V and J ends lost 1 base and 11 bases, in that order; junction bases with no gene match: 2. CDR1 and CDR2 (germline): SNHLY, FYNNEI. There are 12 residues in the CDR3. The chain's CDR3 is CASSEGDRDAFF. CDR3 nucleotides: TGTGCCAGCAGTGAAGGGGACAGGGACGCTTTCTTT.

This chain uses TRBV6-5 with TRBJ2-1; 8 bases align to TRBD1. V was clipped by 2 bases and J by 6 bases; unmatched bases: 6. This CDR3 contains 15 residues. The V gene's germline CDR1 is MNHEY and CDR2 SVGAGI. In DNA form, the CDR3 reads TGTGCCAGCAGTTACGGGACAGGAGGTCGCAATGAGCAGTTCTTC. Its translation: CASSYGTGGRNEQFF.

The chain couples TRBV18 to TRBJ2-1, with D hard to call. Trimming left V 2 bases short and J 7 bases short, with 6 bases between. CDR3 size: 12 residues. In germline, CDR1 is KGHSH, CDR2 LQKENI. CDR3 region: CASSPVSNEQFF. Written as DNA, the CDR3 is TGTGCCAGCTCACCAGTCAGTAATGAGCAGTTCTTC.

J is TRBJ2-7 and V is TRBV28; 7 bases map to TRBD2. With V trimmed by 5 bases and J by 6 bases, 10 bases remained unmatched. The CDR3 contains 14 residues. Germline V gene sequence: CDR1 MDHEN, CDR2 SYDVKM. CDR3 nucleotide sequence: TGTGCCAGCAGTCCCGCGTCAAGCGGGGCCGAGCAGTACTTC. The encoded protein is CASSPASSGAEQYF. The entire variable domain, with the rest obtained from reference TRBV28 and TRBJ2-7, is as follows: DVKVTQSSRYLVKRTGEKVFLECVQDMDHENMFWYRQDPGLGLRLIYFSYDVKMKEKGDIPEGYSVSREKKERFSLILESASTNQTSMYLCASSPASSGAEQYFGPGTRLTVT.

The sample holds one count of this clone. V and J are TRBV6-5 and TRBJ1-2; 7 bases line up with TRBD1. V dropped 6 bases and J dropped 1; count of bases not matched to a gene: 2. Germline CDR1 reads MNHEY; CDR2 reads SVGAGI. CDR3 length: 13 residues. The CDR3 bases are TGTGCCAGCAGGGGACAGCTTAACTATGGCTACACCTTC. This encodes CASRGQLNYGYTF.

This clone has a handful of counts. This chain uses TRBV4-2 with TRBJ2-7, with 8 positions matching TRBD2. Germline assignment: CDR1 LGHNA and CDR2 YNFKEQ. J gave up 2 bases and V 0 bases, and 3 bases lay outside the gene matches. The CDR3 is 15 residues long. CDR3 amino acids: CASSQDTSGTYEQYF. CDR3 in DNA: TGTGCCAGCAGCCAAGATACTAGCGGAACCTACGAGCAGTACTTC.

This clone was observed once. This chain uses TRBV18 with TRBJ2-7, with D perhaps TRBD2 (5 bases). Germline V gene lookup returns CDR1 KGHSH and CDR2 LQKENI. Trimming shortened V by 2 bases and J by 6 bases, and 8 bases separated the two germline ends. CDR3 length: 12 residues. In nucleotides, the CDR3 is TGTGCCAGCTCACCATCCGGGGTCGAGCAGTACTTC. Amino acids: CASSPSGVEQYF.

This clone has just a few counts. The genes are TRBV25-1 and TRBJ1-2; a weak D match, TRBD1 (6 bases). Trimming took off 5 bases at V and 8 bases at J, with 15 bases between the two ends. Germline CDR1 is MGHDK and CDR2 is SYGVNS. The CDR3 sequence is 13 residues long. The CDR3 region is CASSTHRDDGYTF. Here the CDR3 DNA reads TGTGCCAGCAGTACCCACAGGGACGACGGCTACACCTTC.

The rearrangement links TRBV29-1 to TRBJ2-2, with 7 bases that match TRBD1. Germline loops: CDR1 SQVTM, CDR2 ANQGSEA. Trimming took 3 bases from V and 2 from J; bases not matched to a gene: 3. The CDR3 length is 14 residues. CDR3 nucleotide sequence: TGCAGCGTTGACGGGACAGCTAACACCGGGGAGCTGTTTTTT. Its protein product is CSVDGTANTGELFF.

The rearrangement uses TRBV6-5 and TRBJ2-1, with D tentatively TRBD1 (6 bases). V dropped 5 bases and J dropped 7 bases, with 12 bases sitting between them. Germline CDR1 MNHEY, CDR2 SVGAGI. This CDR3 region has 13 residues. This chain's CDR3 is CASSTVGGNEQFF. The DNA for the CDR3 is TGTGCCAGCAGTACGGTAGGGGGTAATGAGCAGTTCTTC.

This chain joins TRBV27 and TRBJ2-2; 9 positions agree with TRBD2. Germline-derived CDR1 and CDR2 are MNHEY and SMNVEV (reference sequence). The V and J ends lost 5 bases and 4 bases, in that order; junction bases with no gene match: 8. The CDR3 runs to 16 residues. CDR3 bases: TGTGCCAGCAGTCCAGGGACTAGCTTAAGCACCGGGGAGCTGTTTTTT. Encoded protein: CASSPGTSLSTGELFF.

The chain links TRBV19 to TRBJ2-1, with 7 nucleotides matching TRBD1. CDR3 length equals 14 residues. J gave up 9 bases and V 5 bases, and 10 bases lay outside the gene matches. CDR1 and CDR2 from the germline V gene are LNHDA and SQIVND (reference sequence). The CDR3 coding sequence is TGTGCCAGTAGTCCCGGGACAGCCCTACCTGAGCAGTTCTTC. This sequence encodes CASSPGTALPEQFF.

The rearrangement joins TRBV28 to TRBJ1-5; 10 positions agree with TRBD1. In germline, CDR1 is MDHEN, CDR2 SYDVKM. This CDR3 region has 15 residues. V was pared by 4 bases and J by 2 bases, with 2 bases of the junction left unmatched. For the CDR3, the DNA is TGTGCCAGCAGTTCAGGGACAGGGGGCAATCAGCCCCAGCATTTT. It translates to CASSSGTGGNQPQHF.

J is TRBJ2-7 and V is TRBV5-1; 7 bases match TRBD1. Trimming at V came to 4 bases and at J to 0 bases, leaving 10 bases not matched to a gene. Germline CDR1 SGHRS, CDR2 YFSETQ. CDR3 size: 16 residues. For the CDR3, the DNA is TGCGCCAGCAGCGATTCGGGACAGACCTCCTCCTACGAGCAGTACTTC. Its protein product is CASSDSGQTSSYEQYF.

The rearrangement uses TRBV6-1 and TRBJ2-3, with no clear D. CDR3 size: 12 residues. The V end was cut by 2 bases, the J end by 9 bases, with 9 bases between. Germline CDR1 MNHNS, CDR2 SASEGT. This CDR3 is CASSETSNTQYF. Written as DNA, the CDR3 is TGTGCCAGCAGTGAAACCAGTAACACGCAGTATTTT.

This chain connects TRBV15 to TRBJ1-2; possible D gene TRBD1, 5 bases. Per the germline V gene, CDR1 is LNHNV and CDR2 is YYDKDF (reference sequence). This CDR3 region has 15 residues. Trimming removed 1 base from V and 0 bases from J, with 9 bases in between. This CDR3 reads CATSRAMGPNYGYTF. As DNA, the CDR3 is TGTGCCACCAGCAGAGCCATGGGGCCTAACTATGGCTACACCTTC.

This chain uses TRBV18 with TRBJ2-1, with 9 positions matching TRBD2. Germline V gene lookup returns CDR1 KGHSH and CDR2 LQKENI. This CDR3 has 15 amino acids. The ends lost 1 base at V and 8 bases at J; junction bases unmatched: 6. CDR3 sequence (DNA): TGTGCCAGCTCACCACGACTAGCGGAAAGGGATGAGCAGTTCTTC. It translates to CASSPRLAERDEQFF.

This clone was seen a single time. The V and J genes are TRBV15 and TRBJ2-1; D remains unclear. The CDR3 totals 15 residues. Per the germline V gene, CDR1 is LNHNV and CDR2 is YYDKDF (reference sequence). V dropped 1 base and J dropped 8 bases, with 15 bases sitting between them. CDR3 region: CATSRAVTLFDEQFF. Written as DNA, the CDR3 is TGTGCCACCAGCAGAGCGGTAACTTTATTCGATGAGCAGTTCTTC.

V usage is TRBV5-4 and J usage is TRBJ2-7; 13 nucleotides agree with TRBD2. The CDR3 sequence is 17 residues long. Germline CDR1 SGHNT, CDR2 YYREEE (reference sequence). J gave up 0 bases and V 4 bases, and 7 bases lay outside the gene matches. DNA for the CDR3: TGTGCCAGCAGCCCCGGGGGACTAGCGGGGAGCTCCTACGAGCAGTACTTC. It yields the protein CASSPGGLAGSSYEQYF.